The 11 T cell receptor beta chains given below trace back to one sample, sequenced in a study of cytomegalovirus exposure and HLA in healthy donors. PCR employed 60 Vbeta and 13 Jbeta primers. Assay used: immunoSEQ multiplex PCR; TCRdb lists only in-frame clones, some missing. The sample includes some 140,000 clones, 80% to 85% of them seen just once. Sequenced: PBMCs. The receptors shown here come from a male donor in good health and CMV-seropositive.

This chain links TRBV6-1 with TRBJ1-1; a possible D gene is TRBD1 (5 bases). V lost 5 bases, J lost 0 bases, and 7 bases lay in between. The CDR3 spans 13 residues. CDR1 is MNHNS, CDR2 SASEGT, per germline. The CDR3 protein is CASSIQVNTEAFF. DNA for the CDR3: TGTGCCAGCAGTATACAGGTGAACACTGAAGCTTTCTTT.

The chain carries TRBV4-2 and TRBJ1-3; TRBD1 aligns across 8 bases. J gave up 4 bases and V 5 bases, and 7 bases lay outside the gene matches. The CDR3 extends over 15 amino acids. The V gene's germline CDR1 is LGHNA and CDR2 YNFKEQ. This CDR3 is CASSTYRDRGNTIYF. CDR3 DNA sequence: TGTGCCAGCAGCACTTACCGGGACAGGGGAAACACCATATATTTT.

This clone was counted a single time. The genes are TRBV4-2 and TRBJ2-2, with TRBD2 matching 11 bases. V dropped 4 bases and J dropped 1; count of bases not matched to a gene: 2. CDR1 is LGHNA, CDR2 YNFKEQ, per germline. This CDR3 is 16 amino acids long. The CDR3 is CASSRLAGGNTGELFF. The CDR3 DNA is TGTGCCAGCAGCCGTCTAGCGGGGGGGAACACCGGGGAGCTGTTTTTT.

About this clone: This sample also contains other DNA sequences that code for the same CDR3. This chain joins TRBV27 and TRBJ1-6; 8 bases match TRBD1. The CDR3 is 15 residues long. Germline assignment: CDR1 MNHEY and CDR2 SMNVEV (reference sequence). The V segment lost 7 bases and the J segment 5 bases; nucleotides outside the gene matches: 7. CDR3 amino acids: CASTLLDRDNSPLHF. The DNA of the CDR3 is TGTGCCAGCACCCTCTTGGACAGGGATAATTCACCCCTCCACTTT.

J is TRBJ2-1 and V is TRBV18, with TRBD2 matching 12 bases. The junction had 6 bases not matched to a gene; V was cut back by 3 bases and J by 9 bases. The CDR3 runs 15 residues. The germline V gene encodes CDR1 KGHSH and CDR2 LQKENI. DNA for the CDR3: TGTGCCAGCTCACCTCCTAGCGGGGGGGCCATTGAGCAGTTCTTC. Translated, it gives CASSPPSGGAIEQFF.

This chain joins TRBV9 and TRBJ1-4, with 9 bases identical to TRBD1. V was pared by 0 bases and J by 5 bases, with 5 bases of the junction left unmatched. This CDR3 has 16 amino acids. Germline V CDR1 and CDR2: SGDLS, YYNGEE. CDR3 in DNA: TGTGCCAGCAGCGTAGAGGGGACAGGGAAAAATGAAAAACTGTTTTTT. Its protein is CASSVEGTGKNEKLFF.

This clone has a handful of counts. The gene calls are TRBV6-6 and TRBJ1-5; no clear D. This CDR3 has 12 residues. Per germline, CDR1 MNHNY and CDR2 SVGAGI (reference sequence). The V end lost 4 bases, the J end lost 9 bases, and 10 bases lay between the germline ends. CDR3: CASSSGFGPQHF. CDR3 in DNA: TGTGCCAGCAGTTCGGGTTTCGGGCCCCAGCATTTT.

The CDR3 region is CASSPLAGVADTQYF. CDR3 in DNA: TGTGCCAGTAGCCCTCTAGCGGGGGTTGCAGATACGCAGTATTTT. The genes are TRBV19 and TRBJ2-3; 10 bases are a match to TRBD2. CDR3 size: 15 residues. The V and J ends lost 6 bases and 4 bases, in that order; junction bases with no gene match: 7. Per germline, CDR1 LNHDA and CDR2 SQIVND (reference sequence).

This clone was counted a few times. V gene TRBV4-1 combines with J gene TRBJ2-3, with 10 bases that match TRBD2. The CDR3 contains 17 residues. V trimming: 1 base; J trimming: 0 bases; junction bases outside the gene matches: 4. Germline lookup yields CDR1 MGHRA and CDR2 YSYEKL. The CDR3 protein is CASSQAGTSVSTDTQYF. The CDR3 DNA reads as TGCGCCAGCAGCCAAGCCGGGACTAGCGTTAGCACAGATACGCAGTATTTT.

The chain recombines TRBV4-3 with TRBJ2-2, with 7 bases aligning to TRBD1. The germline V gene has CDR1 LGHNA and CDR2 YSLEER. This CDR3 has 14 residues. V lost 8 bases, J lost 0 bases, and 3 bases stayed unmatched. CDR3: CASGTETNTGELFF. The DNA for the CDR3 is TGCGCCAGCGGGACAGAGACGAACACCGGGGAGCTGTTTTTT.

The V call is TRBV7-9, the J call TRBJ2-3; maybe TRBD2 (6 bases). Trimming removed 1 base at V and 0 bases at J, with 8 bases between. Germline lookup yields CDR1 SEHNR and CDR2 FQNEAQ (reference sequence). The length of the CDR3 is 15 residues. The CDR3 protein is CASSLGRGSTDTQYF. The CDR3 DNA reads TGTGCCAGCAGCTTAGGGCGGGGAAGCACAGATACGCAGTATTTT.